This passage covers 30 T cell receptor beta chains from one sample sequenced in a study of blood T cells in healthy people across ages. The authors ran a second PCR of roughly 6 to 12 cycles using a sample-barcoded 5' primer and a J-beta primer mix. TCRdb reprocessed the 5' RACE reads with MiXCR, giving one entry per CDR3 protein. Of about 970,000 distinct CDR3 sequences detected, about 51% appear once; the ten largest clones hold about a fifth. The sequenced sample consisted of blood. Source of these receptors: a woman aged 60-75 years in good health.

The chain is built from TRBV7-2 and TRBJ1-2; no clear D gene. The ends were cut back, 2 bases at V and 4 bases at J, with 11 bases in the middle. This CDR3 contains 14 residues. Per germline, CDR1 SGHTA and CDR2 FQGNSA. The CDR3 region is CASSLTPAPYGYTF. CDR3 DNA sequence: TGTGCCAGCAGCTTAACGCCTGCCCCCTATGGCTACACCTTC.

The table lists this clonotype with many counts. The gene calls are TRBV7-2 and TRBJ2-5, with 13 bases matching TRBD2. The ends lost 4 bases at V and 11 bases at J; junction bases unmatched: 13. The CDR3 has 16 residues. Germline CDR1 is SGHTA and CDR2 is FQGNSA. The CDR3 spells CASSSTTSGRAGEQYF. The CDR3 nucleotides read TGTGCCAGCAGCTCTACCACTAGCGGGAGGGCCGGGGAGCAGTACTTC.

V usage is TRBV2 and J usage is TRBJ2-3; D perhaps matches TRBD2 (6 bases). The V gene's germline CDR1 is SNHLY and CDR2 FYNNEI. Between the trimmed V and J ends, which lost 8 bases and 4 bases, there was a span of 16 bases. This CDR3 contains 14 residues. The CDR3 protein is CASGRTINPDTQYF. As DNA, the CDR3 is TGTGCCAGCGGGAGGACTATAAATCCAGATACGCAGTATTTT.

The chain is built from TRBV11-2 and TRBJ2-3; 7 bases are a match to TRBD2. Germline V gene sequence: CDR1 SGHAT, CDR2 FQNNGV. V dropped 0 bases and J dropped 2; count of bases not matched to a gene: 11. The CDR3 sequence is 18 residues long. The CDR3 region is CASSLEFGLAENTDTQYF. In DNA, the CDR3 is TGTGCCAGCAGCTTAGAATTTGGGCTAGCGGAAAACACAGATACGCAGTATTTT.

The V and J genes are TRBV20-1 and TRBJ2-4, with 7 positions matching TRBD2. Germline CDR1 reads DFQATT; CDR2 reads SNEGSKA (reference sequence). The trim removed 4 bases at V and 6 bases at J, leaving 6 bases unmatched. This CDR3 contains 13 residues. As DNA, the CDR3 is TGCAGTGCTACGAAGCGGGATGGAAACATTCAGTACTTC. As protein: CSATKRDGNIQYF.

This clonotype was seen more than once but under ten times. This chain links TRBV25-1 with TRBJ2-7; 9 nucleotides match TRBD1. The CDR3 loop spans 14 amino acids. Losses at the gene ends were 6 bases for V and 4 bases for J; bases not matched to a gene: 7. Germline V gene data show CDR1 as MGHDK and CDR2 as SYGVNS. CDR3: CASRNDRGKYEQYF. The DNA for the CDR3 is TGTGCCAGCAGAAACGACAGGGGGAAGTACGAGCAGTACTTC.

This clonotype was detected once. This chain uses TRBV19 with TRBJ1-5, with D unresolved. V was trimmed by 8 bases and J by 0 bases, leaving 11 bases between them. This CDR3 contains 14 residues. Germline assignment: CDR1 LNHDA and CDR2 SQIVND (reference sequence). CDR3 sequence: CASSRDVSNQPQHF. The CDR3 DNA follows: TGTGCCAGTTCCCGGGATGTTAGCAATCAGCCCCAGCATTTT.

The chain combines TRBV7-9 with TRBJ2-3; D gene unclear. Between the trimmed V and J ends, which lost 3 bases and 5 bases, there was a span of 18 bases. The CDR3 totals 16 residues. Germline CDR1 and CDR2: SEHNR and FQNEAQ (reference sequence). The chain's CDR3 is CASSFSIGQMEDTQYF. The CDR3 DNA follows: TGTGCCAGCAGCTTTAGTATCGGGCAGATGGAAGATACGCAGTATTTT.

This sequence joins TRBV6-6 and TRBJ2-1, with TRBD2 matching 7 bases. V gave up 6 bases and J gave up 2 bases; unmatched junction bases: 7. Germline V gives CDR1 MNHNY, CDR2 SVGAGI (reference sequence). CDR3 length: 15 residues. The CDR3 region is CASSPGGPTYNEQFF. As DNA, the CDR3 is TGTGCCAGCAGCCCGGGGGGTCCAACCTACAATGAGCAGTTCTTC.

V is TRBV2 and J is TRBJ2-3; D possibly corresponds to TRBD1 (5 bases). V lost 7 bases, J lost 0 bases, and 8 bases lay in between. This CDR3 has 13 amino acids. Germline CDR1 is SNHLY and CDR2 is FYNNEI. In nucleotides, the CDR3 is TGTGCCAGCATCGACAGCAGCACAGATACGCAGTATTTT. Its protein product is CASIDSSTDTQYF.

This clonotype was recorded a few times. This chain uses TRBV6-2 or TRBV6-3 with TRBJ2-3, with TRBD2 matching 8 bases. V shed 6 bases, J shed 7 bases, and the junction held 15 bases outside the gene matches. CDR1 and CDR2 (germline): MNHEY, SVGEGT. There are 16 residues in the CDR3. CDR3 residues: CASRLPGLGSLNTQYF. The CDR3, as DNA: TGTGCCAGCAGGCTTCCGGGACTAGGTTCTTTAAATACGCAGTATTTT.

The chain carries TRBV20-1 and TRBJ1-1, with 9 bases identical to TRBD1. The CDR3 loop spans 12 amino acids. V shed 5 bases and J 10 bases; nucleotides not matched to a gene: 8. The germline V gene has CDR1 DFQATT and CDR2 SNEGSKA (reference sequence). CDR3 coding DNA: TGCAGTGCTTGGGACAGGGCTTCCGTAGCTTTCTTT. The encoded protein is CSAWDRASVAFF.

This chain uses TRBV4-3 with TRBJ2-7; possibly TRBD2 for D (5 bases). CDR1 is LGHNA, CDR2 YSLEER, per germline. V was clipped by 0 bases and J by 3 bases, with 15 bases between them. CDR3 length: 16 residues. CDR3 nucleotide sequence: TGCGCCAGCAGCCAAGACGTTTCCGGGATTCTCTACGAGCAGTACTTC. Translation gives CASSQDVSGILYEQYF.

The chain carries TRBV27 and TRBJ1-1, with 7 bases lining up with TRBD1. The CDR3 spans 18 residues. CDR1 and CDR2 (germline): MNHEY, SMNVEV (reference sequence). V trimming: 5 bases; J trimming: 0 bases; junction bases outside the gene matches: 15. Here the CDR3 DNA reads TGTGCCAGCAGTAAACTTCTAGGGACAGCGTTACTGAACACTGAAGCTTTCTTT. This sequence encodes CASSKLLGTALLNTEAFF.

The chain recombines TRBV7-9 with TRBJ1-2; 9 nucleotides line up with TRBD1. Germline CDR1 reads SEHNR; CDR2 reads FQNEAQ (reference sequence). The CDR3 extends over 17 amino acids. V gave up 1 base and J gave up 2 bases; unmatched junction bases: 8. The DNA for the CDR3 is TGTGCCAGCAGCTTAGGGGCCCCGACAGGGGGGAACTATGGCTACACCTTC. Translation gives CASSLGAPTGGNYGYTF. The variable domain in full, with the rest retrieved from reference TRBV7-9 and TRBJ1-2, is DTGVSQNPRHKITKRGQNVTFRCDPISEHNRLYWYRQTLGQGPEFLTYFQNEAQLEKSRLLSDRFSAERPKGSFSTLEIQRTEQGDSAMYLCASSLGAPTGGNYGYTFGSGTRLTVV.

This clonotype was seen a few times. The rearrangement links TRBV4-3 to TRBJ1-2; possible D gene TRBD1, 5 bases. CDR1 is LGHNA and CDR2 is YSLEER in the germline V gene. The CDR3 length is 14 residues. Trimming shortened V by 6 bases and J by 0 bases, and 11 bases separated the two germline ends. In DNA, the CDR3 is TGCGCCAGCAGGGCCGGGGGTACTAACTATGGCTACACCTTC. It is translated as CASRAGGTNYGYTF.

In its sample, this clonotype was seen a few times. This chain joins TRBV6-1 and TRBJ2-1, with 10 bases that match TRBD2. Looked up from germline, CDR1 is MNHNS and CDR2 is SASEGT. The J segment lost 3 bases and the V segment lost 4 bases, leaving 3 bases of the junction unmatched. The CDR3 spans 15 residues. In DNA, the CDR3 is TGTGCCAGCAGTGTCGGGACTAGCGTCTACAATGAGCAGTTCTTC. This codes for CASSVGTSVYNEQFF.

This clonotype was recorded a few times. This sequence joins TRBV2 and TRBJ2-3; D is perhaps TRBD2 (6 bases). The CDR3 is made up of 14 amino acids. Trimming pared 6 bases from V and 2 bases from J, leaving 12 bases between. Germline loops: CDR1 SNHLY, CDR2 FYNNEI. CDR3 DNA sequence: TGTGCCAGCAGGCCGGGACTTTCCACAGATACGCAGTATTTT. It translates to CASRPGLSTDTQYF.

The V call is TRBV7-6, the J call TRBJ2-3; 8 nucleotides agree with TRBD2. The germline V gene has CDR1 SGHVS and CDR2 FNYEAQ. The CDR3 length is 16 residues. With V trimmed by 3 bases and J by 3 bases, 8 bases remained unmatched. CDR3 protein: CASSLVIAGPTDTQYF. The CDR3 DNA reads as TGTGCCAGCAGCTTGGTAATAGCGGGACCGACAGATACGCAGTATTTT.

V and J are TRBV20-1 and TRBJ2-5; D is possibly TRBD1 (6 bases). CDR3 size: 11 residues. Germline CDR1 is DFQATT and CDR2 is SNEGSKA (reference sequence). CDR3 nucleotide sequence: TGCAGCGGACAGACCCAAGAGACCCAGTACTTC. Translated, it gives CSGQTQETQYF.

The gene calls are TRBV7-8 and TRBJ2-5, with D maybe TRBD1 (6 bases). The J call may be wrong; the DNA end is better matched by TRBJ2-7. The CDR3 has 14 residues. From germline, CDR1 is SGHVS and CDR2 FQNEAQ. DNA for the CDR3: TGTGCCAGCAGCTTATCGAGAAGGGGGTACGAGCAGTACTTC. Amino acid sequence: CASSLSRRGYEQYF.

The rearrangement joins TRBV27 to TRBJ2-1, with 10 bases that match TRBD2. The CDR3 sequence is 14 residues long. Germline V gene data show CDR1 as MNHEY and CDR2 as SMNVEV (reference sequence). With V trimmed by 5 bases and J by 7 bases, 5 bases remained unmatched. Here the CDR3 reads CASSPIAGGNEQFF. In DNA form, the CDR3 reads TGTGCCAGCAGTCCAATAGCGGGAGGTAATGAGCAGTTCTTC.

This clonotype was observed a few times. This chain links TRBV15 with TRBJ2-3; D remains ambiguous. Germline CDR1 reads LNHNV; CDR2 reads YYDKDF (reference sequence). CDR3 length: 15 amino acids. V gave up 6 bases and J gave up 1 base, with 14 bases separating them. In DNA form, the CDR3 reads TGTGCCACCAGAAACGAACTACCACGCACAGATACGCAGTATTTT. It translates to CATRNELPRTDTQYF.

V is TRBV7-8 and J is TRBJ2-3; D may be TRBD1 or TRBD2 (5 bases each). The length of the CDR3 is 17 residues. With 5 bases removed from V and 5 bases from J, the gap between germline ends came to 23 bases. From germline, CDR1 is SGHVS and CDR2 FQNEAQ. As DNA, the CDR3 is TGTGCCAGCAGCCTCAGCCGAGGGGCCTCAAGGGAAGATACGCAGTATTTT. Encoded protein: CASSLSRGASREDTQYF.

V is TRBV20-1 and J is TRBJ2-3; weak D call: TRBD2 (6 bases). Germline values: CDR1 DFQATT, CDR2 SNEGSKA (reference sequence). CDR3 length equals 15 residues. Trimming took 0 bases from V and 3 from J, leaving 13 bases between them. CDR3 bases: TGCAGTGCTAGAGATGGAGGGACCCCAACAGATACGCAGTATTTT. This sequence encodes CSARDGGTPTDTQYF.

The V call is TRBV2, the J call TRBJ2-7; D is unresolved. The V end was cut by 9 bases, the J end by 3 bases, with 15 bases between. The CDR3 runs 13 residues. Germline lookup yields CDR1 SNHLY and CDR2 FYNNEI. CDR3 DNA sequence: TGTGCCAGTGTTCCACGGCAGCGCTACGAGCAGTACTTC. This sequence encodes CASVPRQRYEQYF.

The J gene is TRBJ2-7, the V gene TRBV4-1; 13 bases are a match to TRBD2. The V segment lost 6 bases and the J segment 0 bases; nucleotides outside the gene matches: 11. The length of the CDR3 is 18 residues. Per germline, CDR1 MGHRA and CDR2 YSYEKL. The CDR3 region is CASSRRLAGGGSSYEQYF. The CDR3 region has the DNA TGCGCCAGCAGTAGGCGACTAGCGGGAGGTGGGTCCTCCTACGAGCAGTACTTC.

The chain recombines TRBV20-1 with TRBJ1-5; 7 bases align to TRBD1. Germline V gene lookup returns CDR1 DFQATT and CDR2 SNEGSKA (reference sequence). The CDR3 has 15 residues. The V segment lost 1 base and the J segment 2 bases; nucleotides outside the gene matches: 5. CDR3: CSARVWQGGNQPQHF. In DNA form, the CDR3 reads TGCAGTGCTAGAGTGTGGCAGGGGGGCAATCAGCCCCAGCATTTT.

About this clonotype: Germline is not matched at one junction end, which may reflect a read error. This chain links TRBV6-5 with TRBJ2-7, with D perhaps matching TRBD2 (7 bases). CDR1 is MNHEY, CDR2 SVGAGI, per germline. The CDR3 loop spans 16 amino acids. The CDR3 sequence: CASSYSGGQGRYEQYF. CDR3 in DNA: TGTGCCAGCAGCTACTCCGGGGGGCAGGGACGCTACGAGCAGTACTTC.

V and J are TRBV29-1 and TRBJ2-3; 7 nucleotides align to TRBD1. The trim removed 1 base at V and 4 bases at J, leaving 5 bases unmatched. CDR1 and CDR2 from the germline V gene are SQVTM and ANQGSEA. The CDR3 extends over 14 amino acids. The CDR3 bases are TGCAGCGTTGAAGCTACAGGGGTCCCAGATACGCAGTATTTT. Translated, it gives CSVEATGVPDTQYF.